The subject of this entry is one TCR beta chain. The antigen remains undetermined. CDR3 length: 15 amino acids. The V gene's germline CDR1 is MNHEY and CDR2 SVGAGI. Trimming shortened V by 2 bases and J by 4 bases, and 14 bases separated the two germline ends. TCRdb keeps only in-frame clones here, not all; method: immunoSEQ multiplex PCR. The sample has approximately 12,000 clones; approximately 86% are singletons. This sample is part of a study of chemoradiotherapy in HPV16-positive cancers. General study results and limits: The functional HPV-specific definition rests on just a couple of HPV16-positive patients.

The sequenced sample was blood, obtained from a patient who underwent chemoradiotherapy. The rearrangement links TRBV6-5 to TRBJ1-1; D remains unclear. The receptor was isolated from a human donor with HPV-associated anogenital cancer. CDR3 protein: CASSYPTPVVTEAFF. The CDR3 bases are TGTGCCAGCAGTTACCCAACCCCGGTTGTCACTGAAGCTTTCTTT.